This entry lists 29 T cell receptor beta chains sequenced from one sample in a study of cytomegalovirus exposure and HLA in healthy donors. PCR used 60 Vbeta primers and 13 Jbeta primers. The table came from immunoSEQ multiplex PCR; TCRdb's copy has only in-frame clones and leaves some out. The repertoire has 150,000 to 200,000 clones, 80% of them found once; the top ten carry approximately 6.3%. The sequencing input was PBMCs. The receptors were gathered from a man aged 35-49 years in good health and CMV-seropositive.

The chain uses TRBV5-6 and TRBJ2-7; D might be TRBD1 (5 bases). CDR3 size: 13 residues. Trimming stripped 4 bases from V and 0 bases from J, with 8 bases between. Germline CDR1 reads SGHDT; CDR2 reads YYEEEE. The CDR3 reads CASSIGHSYEQYF. The CDR3 region has the DNA TGTGCCAGCAGCATTGGACACTCCTACGAGCAGTACTTC.

This chain links TRBV18 with TRBJ1-2; 10 bases fit TRBD1. The J segment lost 1 base and the V segment lost 3 bases, leaving 8 bases of the junction unmatched. This CDR3 contains 17 residues. The germline CDR1 and CDR2 sequences are KGHSH and LQKENI. The CDR3 nucleotides are TGTGCCAGCTCACCCGGACAGGGGGATTTAGTTAACTATGGCTACACCTTC. Translated, it gives CASSPGQGDLVNYGYTF.

The chain combines TRBV5-6 with TRBJ2-7, with D perhaps TRBD2 (5 bases). There are 15 residues in the CDR3. Per the germline V gene, CDR1 is SGHDT and CDR2 is YYEEEE. The V end was cut by 0 bases, the J end by 3 bases, with 13 bases between. The CDR3 DNA reads TGTGCCAGCAGCTTGGAGGCCAGAGGGTTCTACGAGCAGTACTTC. Its translation: CASSLEARGFYEQYF.

J is TRBJ2-7 and V is TRBV9, with D uncertain. The V gene's germline CDR1 is SGDLS and CDR2 YYNGEE. There are 13 residues in the CDR3. V lost 3 bases and J 6 bases, leaving 13 bases between the germline ends. The CDR3 bases are TGTGCCAGCAGCGCGACCCCGACGGGCGAGCAGTACTTC. It translates to CASSATPTGEQYF.

The chain combines TRBV18 with TRBJ2-1; 13 positions agree with TRBD2. V was clipped by 8 bases and J by 2 bases; unmatched bases: 3. The germline gives CDR1 KGHSH, CDR2 LQKENI. The CDR3 extends over 15 amino acids. The DNA of the CDR3 is TGTGCCAGCCGGACTAGCGGGGGACCCTACAATGAGCAGTTCTTC. This codes for CASRTSGGPYNEQFF.

The chain carries TRBV28 and TRBJ1-4, with 9 nucleotides matching TRBD1. CDR3 length: 16 amino acids. CDR1 is MDHEN, CDR2 SYDVKM, per germline. The V segment lost 2 bases and the J segment 7 bases; nucleotides outside the gene matches: 8. In nucleotides, the CDR3 is TGTGCCAGCAGTTTAACTCAGACAGGGGGAGGTGAAAAACTGTTTTTT. It yields the protein CASSLTQTGGGEKLFF.

The chain carries TRBV6-1 and TRBJ2-3; TRBD1 agrees at 11 bases. Germline V gene data show CDR1 as MNHNS and CDR2 as SASEGT. The CDR3 runs 15 residues. V dropped 6 bases and J dropped 5; count of bases not matched to a gene: 7. CDR3 protein: CASSPDRGPVDTQYF. The CDR3 DNA sequence: TGTGCCAGCAGCCCGGACAGGGGGCCCGTAGATACGCAGTATTTT.

The genes are TRBV7-3 and TRBJ1-6, with 7 bases fitting TRBD1. Germline V gene data show CDR1 as SGHTA and CDR2 as FQGTGA. V trimming: 5 bases; J trimming: 10 bases; junction bases outside the gene matches: 11. CDR3 size: 15 residues. CDR3 residues: CASSRIRQGESPLHF. The CDR3 DNA reads TGTGCCAGCAGCCGGATTAGACAGGGTGAATCACCCCTCCACTTT.

The chain carries TRBV19 and TRBJ2-7; TRBD1 might be the D (6 bases). The CDR3 contains 14 residues. In germline, CDR1 is LNHDA, CDR2 SQIVND (reference sequence). Trimming removed 3 bases at V and 3 bases at J, with 12 bases between. The CDR3 bases are TGTGCCAGTAGTATTCTTGGGGGCGGCTACGAGCAGTACTTC. Translation gives CASSILGGGYEQYF.

The genes are TRBV4-3 and TRBJ2-7; D ambiguous. CDR3 length: 13 amino acids. Germline-derived CDR1 and CDR2 are LGHNA and YSLEER. Deletions cut 3 bases from V and 2 bases from J, with 8 bases between. The CDR3 DNA sequence: TGCGCCAGCAGCCAGGTAGAAGCCTACGAGCAGTACTTC. Translating it yields CASSQVEAYEQYF.

The chain couples TRBV7-3 to TRBJ2-5; 9 bases fit TRBD1. This CDR3 is built from 15 residues. Germline V gives CDR1 SGHTA, CDR2 FQGTGA. The V gene end was trimmed by 5 bases and the J gene end by 5 bases; junction bases not matched to a gene: 9. In DNA, the CDR3 is TGTGCCAGCAGCCGAGGGGACAGGGTCGGCGAGACCCAGTACTTC. Residues: CASSRGDRVGETQYF. Drawing the rest from reference TRBV7-3 and TRBJ2-5, the complete variable domain is GAGVSQTPSNKVTEKGKYVELRCDPISGHTALYWYRQSLGQGPEFLIYFQGTGAADDSGLPNDRFFAVRPEGSVSTLKIQRTERGDSAVYLCASSRGDRVGETQYFGPGTRLLVL.

In its sample, this clone was seen a few times. The chain employs TRBV7-8 and TRBJ2-2; 8 bases align to TRBD1. V gave up 3 bases and J gave up 11 bases; unmatched junction bases: 11. The CDR3 spans 15 residues. Germline V gene sequence: CDR1 SGHVS, CDR2 FQNEAQ. As DNA, the CDR3 is TGTGCCAGCAGCTTCGGCAGGGGGCGTAGTAACGAGCTGTTTTTT. Translated, it gives CASSFGRGRSNELFF. Combining the CDR3 with reference TRBV7-8 and TRBJ2-2 gives the whole variable domain GAGVSQSPRYKVAKRGQDVALRCDPISGHVSLFWYQQALGQGPEFLTYFQNEAQLDKSGLPSDRFFAERPEGSVSTLKIQRTQQEDSAVYLCASSFGRGRSNELFFGEGSRLTVL.

The chain couples TRBV7-3 to TRBJ1-4, with TRBD1 matching 8 bases. CDR1 is SGHTA and CDR2 is FQGTGA in the germline V gene. Trimming cost V 5 bases and J 8 bases; bases outside gene matches: 10. The CDR3 runs to 15 residues. DNA of the CDR3: TGTGCCAGCAGCATGACAGGGGCCCGGGGGGAAAAACTGTTTTTT. Encoded protein: CASSMTGARGEKLFF. Full variable domain (outside the CDR3, taken from reference TRBV7-3 and TRBJ1-4): GAGVSQTPSNKVTEKGKYVELRCDPISGHTALYWYRQSLGQGPEFLIYFQGTGAADDSGLPNDRFFAVRPEGSVSTLKIQRTERGDSAVYLCASSMTGARGEKLFFGSGTQLSVL.

This clone is a singleton in its sample. The chain joins TRBV11-3 to TRBJ1-1; D not resolved. V lost 3 bases, J lost 5 bases, and 10 bases lay in between. Looked up from germline, CDR1 is SGHNT and CDR2 is YENEEA. The CDR3 spans 13 residues. CDR3 sequence: CASSFQAGTEAFF. The DNA of the CDR3 is TGTGCCAGCAGCTTTCAGGCTGGGACTGAAGCTTTCTTT.

This clone occurred a few times. This chain links TRBV9 with TRBJ1-3; D remains ambiguous. Trimming left V 3 bases short and J 9 bases short, with 10 bases between. The V gene's germline CDR1 is SGDLS and CDR2 YYNGEE. This CDR3 is built from 12 residues. The CDR3 DNA follows: TGTGCCAGCAGCGGGGTGGCGGGCACCATATATTTT. Protein product: CASSGVAGTIYF.

The chain recombines TRBV25-1 with TRBJ2-5; weak D call: TRBD1 (6 bases). Germline-derived CDR1 and CDR2 are MGHDK and SYGVNS. V lost 6 bases and J 1 base, leaving 21 bases between the germline ends. This CDR3 is 17 amino acids long. CDR3 amino acids: CASRPTWQGTLQETQYF. In DNA, the CDR3 is TGTGCCAGCAGACCGACTTGGCAGGGGACACTCCAAGAGACCCAGTACTTC.

This chain connects TRBV7-2 to TRBJ1-2, with D hard to call. The V gene lost 1 base and the J gene lost 1 base, with 10 bases spanning the gap. Germline V gives CDR1 SGHTA, CDR2 FQGNSA. The CDR3 has 15 amino acids. The CDR3 sequence is CASSLGPQNNYGYTF. The CDR3 DNA reads TGTGCCAGCAGCTTAGGGCCACAAAATAACTATGGCTACACCTTC.

The V gene is TRBV30, the J gene TRBJ2-7; possibly TRBD1 for D (6 bases). Germline CDR1 reads GTSNPN; CDR2 reads SVGIG (reference sequence). Trimming stripped 3 bases from V and 3 bases from J, with 12 bases between. The CDR3 runs to 13 residues. The CDR3 DNA reads TGTGCCTGGAGAGAAACAGGGAACTACGAGCAGTACTTC. It specifies CAWRETGNYEQYF.

This CDR3 reads CASSHLAGYYEQYF. The DNA of the CDR3 is TGTGCCAGCAGCCACTTGGCGGGGTACTACGAGCAGTACTTC. The chain joins TRBV11-2 to TRBJ2-7, with D possibly matching TRBD2 (6 bases). This CDR3 region has 14 residues. The germline CDR1 and CDR2 sequences are SGHAT and FQNNGV. Deletions cut 5 bases from V and 3 bases from J, with 14 bases between.

V gene TRBV18 combines with J gene TRBJ1-5, with 9 bases that match TRBD1. The CDR3 spans 14 residues. Germline V gene data show CDR1 as KGHSH and CDR2 as LQKENI. V dropped 6 bases and J dropped 5; count of bases not matched to a gene: 5. The CDR3 sequence: CASSLTGGYQPQHF. CDR3 DNA sequence: TGTGCCAGCTCGCTGACAGGGGGTTATCAGCCCCAGCATTTT.

J is TRBJ2-7 and V is TRBV7-9; 7 nucleotides line up with TRBD2. The V and J ends lost 4 bases and 2 bases, in that order; junction bases with no gene match: 8. The germline CDR1 and CDR2 sequences are SEHNR and FQNEAQ (reference sequence). The CDR3 loop spans 15 amino acids. The chain's CDR3 is CASSSKTSRTYEQYF. The CDR3, as DNA: TGTGCCAGCAGCTCCAAGACTAGCCGAACCTACGAGCAGTACTTC.

The chain joins TRBV4-3 to TRBJ1-4; D uncertain. The V and J ends lost 0 bases and 5 bases respectively, with 13 bases between them. This CDR3 region has 16 residues. Germline values: CDR1 LGHNA, CDR2 YSLEER. The CDR3 reads CASSQDGGPPNEKLFF. CDR3 nucleotide sequence: TGCGCCAGCAGCCAAGATGGAGGCCCTCCCAATGAAAAACTGTTTTTT.

This clone appeared once. Different DNA sequences within this sample yield the same CDR3. V and J are TRBV4-1 and TRBJ2-7; the D gene is possibly TRBD2 (5 bases). This CDR3 has 18 amino acids. V was shortened by 0 bases and J by 3 bases, with 21 bases between the two germline ends. Germline CDR1 reads MGHRA; CDR2 reads YSYEKL. CDR3 sequence (DNA): TGCGCCAGCAGCCAAGATATGGAATCTCTCCTGGGGAGCTACGAGCAGTACTTC. Translated, it gives CASSQDMESLLGSYEQYF.

The rearrangement joins TRBV5-4 to TRBJ2-3; D is perhaps TRBD2 (5 bases). Germline V lookup: CDR1 SGHNT, CDR2 YYREEE (reference sequence). V lost 4 bases and J lost 5, with 11 bases in between. This CDR3 spans 13 amino acids. In nucleotides, the CDR3 is TGTGCCAGCAGCCCCCCCCGGGGAGATACGCAGTATTTT. It translates to CASSPPRGDTQYF.

About this clone itself: The junction departs from germline at one end; a sequencing error may be responsible. This chain links TRBV18 with TRBJ2-7; D is ambiguous. Germline V lookup: CDR1 KGHSH, CDR2 LQKENI. The CDR3 is made up of 13 amino acids. CDR3: CASSPPGPSEQYF. In DNA form, the CDR3 reads TGTGCCAGCTCCCCACCGGGTCCTAGCGAGCAGTACTTC. Looking up the rest from reference TRBV18 and TRBJ2-7 gives the full variable domain: NAGVMQNPRHLVRRRGQEARLRCSPMKGHSHVYWYRQLPEEGLKFMVYLQKENIIDESGMPKERFSAEFPKEGPSILRIQQVVRGDSAAYFCASSPPGPSEQYFGPGTRLTVT.

V usage is TRBV9 and J usage is TRBJ2-5, with D perhaps TRBD1 (7 bases). The V end was cut by 4 bases, the J end by 5 bases, with 15 bases between. The CDR3 contains 14 residues. Germline V lookup: CDR1 SGDLS, CDR2 YYNGEE. CDR3 in amino acids: CASSFQGGGETQYF. CDR3 sequence (DNA): TGTGCCAGCAGCTTTCAGGGGGGCGGGGAGACCCAGTACTTC. The full variable domain, in which reference TRBV9 and TRBJ2-5 provide the parts outside the CDR3, is DSGVTQTPKHLITATGQRVTLRCSPRSGDLSVYWYQQSLDQGLQFLIQYYNGEERAKGNILERFSAQQFPDLHSELNLSSLELGDSALYFCASSFQGGGETQYFGPGTRLLVL.

There are a few counts of this clone. CDR3 residues: CATQGWAGELFF. DNA for the CDR3: TGCGCCACCCAGGGATGGGCCGGGGAGCTGTTTTTT. V is TRBV10-1 and J is TRBJ2-2; tentative D call: TRBD1 (5 bases). V was shortened by 10 bases and J by 6 bases, with 12 bases between the two germline ends. CDR3 length: 12 amino acids. CDR1 is WNHNN and CDR2 is SYGVQD in the germline V gene (reference sequence).

The J gene is TRBJ2-4, the V gene TRBV7-2, with 9 bases that match TRBD2. CDR1 SGHTA and CDR2 FQGNSA come from the germline V gene. Trimming removed 2 bases from V and 2 bases from J; junction bases left unmatched: 4. The CDR3 extends over 16 amino acids. The CDR3 DNA follows: TGTGCCAGCAGCTTACGCGGGGGGGTCTCCAAAAACATTCAGTACTTC. Its translation: CASSLRGGVSKNIQYF. Filled out from reference TRBV7-2 and TRBJ2-4, the complete variable domain reads GAGVSQSPSNKVTEKGKDVELRCDPISGHTALYWYRQSLGQGLEFLIYFQGNSAPDKSGLPSDRFSAERTGGSVSTLTIQRTQQEDSAVYLCASSLRGGVSKNIQYFGAGTRLSVL.

In its sample, this clone was seen a few times. The chain joins TRBV23-1 to TRBJ1-1; D not certain. TRBV23-1 is reported as an ORF; its role is uncertain. V gave up 4 bases and J gave up 0 bases, with 9 bases separating them. CDR3 size: 14 residues. DNA of the CDR3: TGCGCCAGCAGTCGGGGAGAGATGAACACTGAAGCTTTCTTT. This codes for CASSRGEMNTEAFF.